The source of this TCR beta chain is a study of T cell repertoires in cytomegalovirus infection. Study context: CMV infection together with matching HLA type was indicated by public TCR beta signatures. General study findings and limits: CMV-specific TCR beta clonotypes restricted by HLA-C dominated the ex vivo response. Adding up the frequency of public TCR beta families identified people who carried CMV plus the relevant HLA.

Each CDR3 protein gets one entry after TCRdb re-called the reads with MiXCR. This sample carries 150,000 to 200,000 distinct CDR3 sequences, about a tenth of them seen once, and the ten largest clones take about 4.6%. CDR3 length equals 13 residues. Germline CDR1 and CDR2: SEHNR and FQNEAQ (reference sequence). Trimming stripped 1 base from V and 5 bases from J, with 8 bases between. This clonotype was seen repeatedly, ten times or more. Its antigen is not known. The TCR comes from a human donor in good health (CMV status not recorded). Some clones in this sample may be carry-over from other donors' samples. The specimen sequenced was PBMCs. V usage is TRBV7-9 and J usage is TRBJ1-1; tentatively, D is TRBD1 (5 bases). The CDR3, as DNA: TGTGCCAGCAGCTTAGAGCAGGGTACTGAAGCTTTCTTT. It translates to CASSLEQGTEAFF.